The rows below give T cell receptor beta chains drawn from one sample of a study of human T cells and chemical hapten exposure. TCRdb re-derived calls from the RACE reads in MiXCR, one entry per CDR3 protein. The profile shows fewer than 95,000 distinct CDR3 sequences, about 10% of them singletons. The sample here was whole blood, taken in connection with sensitization to the hapten diphenylcyclopropenone (DPC). The receptors derive from a man aged 40-55 years with alopecia areata. Some clones in this sample may be carry-over from other donors' samples. The CDR3 runs from the conserved cysteine through the conserved F or W. Size values are once, few and many counts, or a class for expanded clones, and some rows have none.

j_call v_call clone_size cdr3_aa
TRBJ1-1 TRBV12-3/TRBV12-4 . CASSSQTGNTEAFF
TRBJ2-1 TRBV2 many CASSVGVIGEQFF
TRBJ2-7 TRBV28 . CASSLKGSEQYF
TRBJ1-2 TRBV30 . CAWSVDTLYGYTF
TRBJ2-3 TRBV30 . CAWSAAGERTQYF
TRBJ2-7 TRBV6-5 . CASSYTQTGTYEQYF
TRBJ2-3 TRBV29-1 . CSVEQTGLPSTDTQYF
TRBJ1-1 TRBV7-9 few CASSLLRQLNTEAFF
TRBJ1-2 TRBV20-1 few CSAPSEELYGYTF
TRBJ1-2 TRBV20-1 many CSARDRTNYGYTF
TRBJ1-2 TRBV14 . CASSPLGVLYYGYTF
TRBJ1-5 TRBV24-1 . CATSGRGRDQPQHF
TRBJ1-5 TRBV20-1 few CSAQRQLSNQPQHF
TRBJ2-7 TRBV20-1 few CSASPLAGSREQYF
TRBJ2-7 TRBV12-3/TRBV12-4 few CASSLSRDSYEQYF
TRBJ2-3 TRBV12-3/TRBV12-4 few CAIQLVISTDTQYF
TRBJ1-1 TRBV18 . CASSPSTPQTRTEAFF
TRBJ2-5 TRBV12-5 . CASGLAGLAGAKYF
TRBJ1-2 TRBV7-9 few CASSLGAGGSYGYTF
TRBJ2-3 TRBV28 . CASREIDTQYF
TRBJ2-3 TRBV6-6 . CASSYSKRDPTDTQYF
TRBJ2-3 TRBV7-6 . CASSLAPSGMGRDTQYF
TRBJ2-3 TRBV20-1 . CSASIGHTSTDTQYF
TRBJ2-5 TRBV30 . CAWSMGLETQYF
TRBJ1-1 TRBV2 . CASRSGREAEAFF
TRBJ1-1 TRBV5-1 . CASSPFGAANTEAFF
TRBJ1-3 TRBV4-2 once CASSQVQRASGNTIYF
TRBJ2-1 TRBV30 . CAWSLLAYGEQFF
TRBJ2-4 TRBV11-2 . CASSIELVGTSPIQYF
TRBJ1-1 TRBV19 . CASSPNRGRAFF
TRBJ1-2 TRBV29-1 few CSVELQKAVGYTF
TRBJ2-1 TRBV6-2/TRBV6-3 . CASSYGHNEQFF
TRBJ2-5 TRBV7-9 . CASREQGLAGSQETQYF
TRBJ1-6 TRBV19 few CASSIGKGPSGSPLHF
TRBJ2-3 TRBV7-2 once CASSEDPTDTQYF
TRBJ2-3 TRBV29-1 many CSVEELQTDTQYF
TRBJ2-1 TRBV28 few CASSLYIHSYNEQFF
TRBJ1-2 TRBV15 few CATSLGQGEYGYTF
TRBJ2-7 TRBV4-2 . CASSQEGPSGASSYEQYF
TRBJ2-5 TRBV7-7 . CASSLVTLETQYF
TRBJ2-1 TRBV7-6 . CASSLEAGLGYHEQFF
TRBJ1-2 TRBV28 . CASRHATDSNYGYTF
TRBJ2-1 TRBV7-3 few CASSRPGLNEQFF
TRBJ2-3 TRBV27 . CASSLFGSGSGDTQYF
TRBJ2-7 TRBV7-2 few CASSRYGYEQYF
TRBJ1-5 TRBV20-1 many CSAAMALGGNQPQHF
TRBJ2-1 TRBV7-2 few CASSLAGTSGPGYNEQFF
TRBJ2-1 TRBV10-3 . CAISENYEAGEQFF
TRBJ2-3 TRBV7-2 . CASRSGAGAHTQYF
TRBJ1-5 TRBV2 . CASSEGSSNQPQHF
TRBJ2-1 TRBV3-1 many CASSQGGSIIGVAGVYNEQFF
TRBJ2-2 TRBV12-3/TRBV12-4 . CASSRDSGPGELFF
TRBJ1-5 TRBV9 . CASSVDGVDQPQHF
TRBJ2-1 TRBV7-7 . CASSPQRTRGSSYNEQFF
TRBJ2-3 TRBV13 few CASSLQLTSGTDTQYF